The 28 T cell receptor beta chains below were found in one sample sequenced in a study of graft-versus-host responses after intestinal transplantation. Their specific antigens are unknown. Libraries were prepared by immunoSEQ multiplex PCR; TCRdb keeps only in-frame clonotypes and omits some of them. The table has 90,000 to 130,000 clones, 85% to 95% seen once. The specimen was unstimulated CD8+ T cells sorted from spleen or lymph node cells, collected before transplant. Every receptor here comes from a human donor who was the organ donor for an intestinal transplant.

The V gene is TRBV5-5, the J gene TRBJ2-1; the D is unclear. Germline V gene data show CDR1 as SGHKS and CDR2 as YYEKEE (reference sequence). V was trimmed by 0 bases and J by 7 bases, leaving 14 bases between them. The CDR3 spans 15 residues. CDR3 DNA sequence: TGTGCCAGCAGCTTGGAGTCTGGCAGATGGAATGAGCAGTTCTTC. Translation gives CASSLESGRWNEQFF. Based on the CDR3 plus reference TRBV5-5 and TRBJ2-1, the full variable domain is DAGVTQSPTHLIKTRGQQVTLRCSPISGHKSVSWYQQVLGQGPQFIFQYYEKEERGRGNFPDRFSARQFPNYSSELNVNALLLGDSALYLCASSLESGRWNEQFFGPGTRLTVL.

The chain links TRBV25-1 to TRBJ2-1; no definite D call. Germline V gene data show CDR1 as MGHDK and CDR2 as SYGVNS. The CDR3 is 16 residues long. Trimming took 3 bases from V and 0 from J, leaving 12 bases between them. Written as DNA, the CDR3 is TGTGCCAGCAGTGAGTCGTACACAAGCTCCTACAATGAGCAGTTCTTC. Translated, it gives CASSESYTSSYNEQFF.

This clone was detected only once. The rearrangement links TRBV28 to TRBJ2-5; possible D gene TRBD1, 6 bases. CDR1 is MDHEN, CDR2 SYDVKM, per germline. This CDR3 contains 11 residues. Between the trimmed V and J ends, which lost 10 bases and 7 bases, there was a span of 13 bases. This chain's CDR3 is CATQGTGTQYF. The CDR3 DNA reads TGTGCCACCCAGGGGACGGGGACCCAGTACTTC. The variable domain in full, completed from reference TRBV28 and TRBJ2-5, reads DVKVTQSSRYLVKRTGEKVFLECVQDMDHENMFWYRQDPGLGLRLIYFSYDVKMKEKGDIPEGYSVSREKKERFSLILESASTNQTSMYLCATQGTGTQYFGPGTRLLVL.

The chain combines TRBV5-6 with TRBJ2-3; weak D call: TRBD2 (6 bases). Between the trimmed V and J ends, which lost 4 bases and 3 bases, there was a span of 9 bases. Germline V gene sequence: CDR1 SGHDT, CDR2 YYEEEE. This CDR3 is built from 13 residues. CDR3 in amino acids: CASSAGTTDTQYF. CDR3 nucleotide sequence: TGTGCCAGCAGCGCCGGGACTACAGATACGCAGTATTTT.

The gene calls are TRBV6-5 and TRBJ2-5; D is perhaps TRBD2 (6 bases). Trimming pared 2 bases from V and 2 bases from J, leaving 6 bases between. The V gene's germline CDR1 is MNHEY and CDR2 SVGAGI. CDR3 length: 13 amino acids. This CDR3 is CASSYGGQETQYF. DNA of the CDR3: TGTGCCAGCAGTTACGGGGGGCAAGAGACCCAGTACTTC.

CDR3 sequence: CASSLGSGLARYEQYF. The CDR3, as DNA: TGTGCCAGCAGCTTAGGGTCGGGACTAGCGCGCTACGAGCAGTACTTC. This chain joins TRBV7-6 and TRBJ2-7, with 10 bases that match TRBD2. CDR1 is SGHVS and CDR2 is FNYEAQ in the germline V gene. The junction had 6 bases not matched to a gene; V was cut back by 1 base and J by 3 bases. The CDR3 spans 16 residues.

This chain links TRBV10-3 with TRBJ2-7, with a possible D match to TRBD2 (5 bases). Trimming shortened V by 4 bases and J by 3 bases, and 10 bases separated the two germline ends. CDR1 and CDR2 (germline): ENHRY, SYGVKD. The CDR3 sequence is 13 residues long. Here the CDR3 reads CAISATGSYEQYF. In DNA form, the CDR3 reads TGTGCCATCAGTGCAACGGGGAGCTACGAGCAGTACTTC.

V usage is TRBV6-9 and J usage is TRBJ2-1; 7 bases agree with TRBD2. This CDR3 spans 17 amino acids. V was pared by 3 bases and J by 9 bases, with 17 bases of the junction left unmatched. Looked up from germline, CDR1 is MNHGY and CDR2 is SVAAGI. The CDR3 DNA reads TGTGCCAGCAGTTACGGGGATAAGCGGGATCAATTGCCTGAGCAGTTCTTC. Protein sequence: CASSYGDKRDQLPEQFF.

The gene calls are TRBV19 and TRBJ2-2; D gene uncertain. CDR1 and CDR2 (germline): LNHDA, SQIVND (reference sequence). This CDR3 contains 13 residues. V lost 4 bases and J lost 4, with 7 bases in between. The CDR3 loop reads CASSTYSTGELFF. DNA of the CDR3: TGTGCCAGTAGTACCTACAGCACCGGGGAGCTGTTTTTT. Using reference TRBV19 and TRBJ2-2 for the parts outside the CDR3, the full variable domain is DGGITQSPKYLFRKEGQNVTLSCEQNLNHDAMYWYRQDPGQGLRLIYYSQIVNDFQKGDIAEGYSVSREKKESFPLTVTSAQKNPTAFYLCASSTYSTGELFFGEGSRLTVL.

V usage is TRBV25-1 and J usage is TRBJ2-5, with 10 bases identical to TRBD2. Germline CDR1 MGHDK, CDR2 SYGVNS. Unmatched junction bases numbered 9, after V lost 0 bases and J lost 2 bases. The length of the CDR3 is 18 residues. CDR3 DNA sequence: TGTGCCAGCAGTGAATATGTGAGGAGCGGGGGGGGACAAGAGACCCAGTACTTC. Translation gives CASSEYVRSGGGQETQYF.

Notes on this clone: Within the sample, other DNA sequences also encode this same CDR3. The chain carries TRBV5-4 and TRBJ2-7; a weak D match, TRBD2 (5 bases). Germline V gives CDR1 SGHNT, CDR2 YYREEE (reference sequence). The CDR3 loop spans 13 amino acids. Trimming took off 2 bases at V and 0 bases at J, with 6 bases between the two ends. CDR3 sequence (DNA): TGTGCCAGCAGCTTAGGGAGCTCCTACGAGCAGTACTTC. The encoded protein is CASSLGSSYEQYF.

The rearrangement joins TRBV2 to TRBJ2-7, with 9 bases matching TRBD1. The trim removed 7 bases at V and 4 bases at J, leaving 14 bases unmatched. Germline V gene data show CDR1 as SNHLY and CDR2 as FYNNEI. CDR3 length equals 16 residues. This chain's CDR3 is CASTRSGTGFSYEQYF. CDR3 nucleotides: TGTGCCAGCACTCGATCCGGGACAGGGTTTTCGTACGAGCAGTACTTC.

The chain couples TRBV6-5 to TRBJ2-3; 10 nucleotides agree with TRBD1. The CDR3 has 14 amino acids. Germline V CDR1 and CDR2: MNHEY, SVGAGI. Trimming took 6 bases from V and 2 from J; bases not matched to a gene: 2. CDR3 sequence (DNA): TGTGCCAGCAGACGACAGGGGGCCACAGATACGCAGTATTTT. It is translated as CASRRQGATDTQYF.

For the CDR3, the DNA is TGTGCCAGCAGTGAAGCCACTACGGGACTAGCGGCACTCTACGAGCAGTACTTC. Protein: CASSEATTGLAALYEQYF. V is TRBV2 and J is TRBJ2-7, with 11 nucleotides matching TRBD2. This CDR3 comprises 18 residues. Germline CDR1 is SNHLY and CDR2 is FYNNEI. The V gene end was trimmed by 0 bases and the J gene end by 3 bases; junction bases not matched to a gene: 10.

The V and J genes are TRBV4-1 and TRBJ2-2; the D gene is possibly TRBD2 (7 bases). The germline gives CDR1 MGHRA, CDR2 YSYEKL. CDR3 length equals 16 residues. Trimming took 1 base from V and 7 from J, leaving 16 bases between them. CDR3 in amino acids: CASSQGLSGEGGELFF. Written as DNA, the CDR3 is TGCGCCAGCAGCCAAGGACTATCAGGGGAGGGCGGGGAGCTGTTTTTT.

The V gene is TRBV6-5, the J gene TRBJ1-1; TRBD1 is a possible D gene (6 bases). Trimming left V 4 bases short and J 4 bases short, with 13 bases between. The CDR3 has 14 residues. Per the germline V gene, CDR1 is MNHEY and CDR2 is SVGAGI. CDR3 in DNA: TGTGCCAGCAGTTCCAGGGGAGGGGGCACTGAAGCTTTCTTT. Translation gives CASSSRGGGTEAFF.

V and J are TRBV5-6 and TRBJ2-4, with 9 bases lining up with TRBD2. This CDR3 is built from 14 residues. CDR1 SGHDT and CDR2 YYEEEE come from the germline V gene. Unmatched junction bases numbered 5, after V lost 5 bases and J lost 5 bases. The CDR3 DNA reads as TGTGCCAGCAGTCCGGGACTAGCAGAAAACATTCAGTACTTC. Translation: CASSPGLAENIQYF.

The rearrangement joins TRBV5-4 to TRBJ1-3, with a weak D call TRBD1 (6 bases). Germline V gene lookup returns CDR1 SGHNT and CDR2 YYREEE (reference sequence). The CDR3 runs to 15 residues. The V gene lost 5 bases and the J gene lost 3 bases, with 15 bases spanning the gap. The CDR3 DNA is TGTGCCAGCAGTATAGGCAGGGGTAGTGGAAACACCATATATTTT. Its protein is CASSIGRGSGNTIYF.

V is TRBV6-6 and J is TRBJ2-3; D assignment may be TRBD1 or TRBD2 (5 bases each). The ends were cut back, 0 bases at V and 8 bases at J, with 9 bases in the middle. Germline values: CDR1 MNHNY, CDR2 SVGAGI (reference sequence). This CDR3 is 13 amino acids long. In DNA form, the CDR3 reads TGTGCCAGCAGTTACTCGGGTGGGGGTACGCAGTATTTT. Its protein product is CASSYSGGGTQYF.

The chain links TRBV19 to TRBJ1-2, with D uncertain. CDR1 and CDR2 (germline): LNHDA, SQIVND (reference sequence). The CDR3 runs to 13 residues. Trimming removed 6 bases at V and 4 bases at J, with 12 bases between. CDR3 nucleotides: TGTGCCAGTAGCCTGACACCGAGCTATGGCTACACCTTC. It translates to CASSLTPSYGYTF.

The DNA of the CDR3 is TGTGCCAGCAGCTTAGGGTGGCCCCGCGAGCAGTACTTC. Its translation: CASSLGWPREQYF. The rearrangement joins TRBV7-2 to TRBJ2-7; D gene unclear. CDR3 size: 13 residues. Germline CDR1 reads SGHTA; CDR2 reads FQGNSA. V dropped 1 base and J dropped 6 bases, with 10 bases sitting between them.

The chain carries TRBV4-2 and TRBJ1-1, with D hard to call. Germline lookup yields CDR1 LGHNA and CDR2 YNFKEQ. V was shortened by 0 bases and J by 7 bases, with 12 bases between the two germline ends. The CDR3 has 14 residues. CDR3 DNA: TGTGCCAGCAGCCAAGATCGGACCCTGGGTGAAGCTTTCTTT. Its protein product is CASSQDRTLGEAFF.

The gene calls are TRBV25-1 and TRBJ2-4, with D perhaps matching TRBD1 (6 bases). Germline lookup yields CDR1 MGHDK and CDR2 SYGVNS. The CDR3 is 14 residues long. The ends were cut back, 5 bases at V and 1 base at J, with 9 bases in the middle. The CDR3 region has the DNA TGTGCCAGCAGTTCCACAGGGGCCAAAAACATTCAGTACTTC. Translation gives CASSSTGAKNIQYF.

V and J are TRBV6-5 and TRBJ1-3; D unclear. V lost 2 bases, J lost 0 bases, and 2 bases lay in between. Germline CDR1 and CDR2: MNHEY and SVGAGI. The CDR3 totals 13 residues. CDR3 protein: CASSYSSGNTIYF. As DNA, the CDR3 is TGTGCCAGCAGTTACAGCTCTGGAAACACCATATATTTT.

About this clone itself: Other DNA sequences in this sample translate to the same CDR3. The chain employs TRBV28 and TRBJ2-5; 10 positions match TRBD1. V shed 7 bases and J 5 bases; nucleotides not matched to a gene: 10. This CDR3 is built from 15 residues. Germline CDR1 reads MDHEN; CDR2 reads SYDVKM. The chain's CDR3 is CASTPGQGGEETQYF. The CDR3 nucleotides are TGTGCCAGCACCCCCGGACAGGGGGGTGAGGAGACCCAGTACTTC.

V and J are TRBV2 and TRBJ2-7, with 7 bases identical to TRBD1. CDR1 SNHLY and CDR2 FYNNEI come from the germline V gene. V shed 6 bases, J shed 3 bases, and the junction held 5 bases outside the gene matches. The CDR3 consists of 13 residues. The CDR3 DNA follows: TGTGCCAGCAGCGACGGACAGGACTACGAGCAGTACTTC. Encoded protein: CASSDGQDYEQYF. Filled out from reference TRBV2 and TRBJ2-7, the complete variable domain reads EPEVTQTPSHQVTQMGQEVILRCVPISNHLYFYWYRQILGQKVEFLVSFYNNEISEKSEIFDDQFSVERPDGSNFTLKIRSTKLEDSAMYFCASSDGQDYEQYFGPGTRLTVT.

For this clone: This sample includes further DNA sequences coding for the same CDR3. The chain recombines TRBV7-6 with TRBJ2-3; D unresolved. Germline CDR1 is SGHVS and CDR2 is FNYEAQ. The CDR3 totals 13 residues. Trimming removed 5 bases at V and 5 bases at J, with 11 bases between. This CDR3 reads CASSLRRRDTQYF. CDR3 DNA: TGTGCCAGCAGCCTCCGCAGGAGAGATACGCAGTATTTT.

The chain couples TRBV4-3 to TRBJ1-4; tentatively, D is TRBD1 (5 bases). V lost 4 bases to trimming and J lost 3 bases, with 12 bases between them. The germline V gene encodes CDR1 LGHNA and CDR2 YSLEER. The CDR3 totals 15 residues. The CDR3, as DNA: TGCGCCAGCAGCCTATACGGGGGTTCTAATGAAAAACTGTTTTTT. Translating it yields CASSLYGGSNEKLFF.